This T cell receptor (beta chain) came from a study of breast tumors, draining lymph nodes, adjacent tissues. Each CDR3 protein gets one entry after TCRdb re-called the multiplex PCR reads with MiXCR. The sample lists roughly 15,000 distinct CDR3 sequences, roughly 50% occurring once. Turning to this clonotype: Antigen unknown.

Whole-study results and caveats: Compared with lymph nodes, tumors were less diverse; compared with nontumor tissue, more. Most tumor T cells seemingly derive from lymph node, then expand in tumor.

Germline lookup yields CDR1 MNHNS and CDR2 SASEGT. V lost 3 bases, J lost 0 bases, and 12 bases lay in between. The CDR3 contains 15 residues. The origin of this receptor is a female donor with breast cancer. Some clones in this sample may be carry-over from other donors' samples. Sequencing was carried out using tumor-adjacent breast tissue. This chain connects TRBV6-1 to TRBJ2-7; D uncertain. This CDR3 reads CASSEWQRSSYEQYF. CDR3 sequence (DNA): TGTGCCAGCAGTGAGTGGCAGCGAAGCTCCTACGAGCAGTACTTC.